This TCR beta chain was sequenced for a study of blood T cell repertoires in COVID-19. At the level of the study: PBMCs, B-cell-depleted T cells, or T cells were the source of the cDNA or gDNA that made up the material.

Followed longitudinally, the Seattle patients had been enrolled during active infection. In the original analysis: Using reference gene primer amplification, nucleated cell counts were estimated. Clones were sequenced by immunoSEQ multiplex PCR, and TCRdb holds only the in-frame ones, with some missing. V and J calls and clone size are copied from that table; D and trimming were computed from the DNA. The sample shows over 200,000 clones, approximately 90% of them seen only once. The source material was peripheral blood. This clonotype was obtained from a man younger than 40 with COVID-19, enrolled during active disease.

As DNA, the CDR3 is TGTGCCACCAGCAGCTTCGTCCAGCGGGAGCAGTACTTC. Translation: CATSSFVQREQYF. V usage is TRBV15 and J usage is TRBJ2-7; weak D call: TRBD2 (5 bases). From germline, CDR1 is LNHNV and CDR2 YYDKDF (reference sequence). V shed 3 bases and J shed 7 bases, with 13 bases lying between them. The CDR3 is 13 amino acids.